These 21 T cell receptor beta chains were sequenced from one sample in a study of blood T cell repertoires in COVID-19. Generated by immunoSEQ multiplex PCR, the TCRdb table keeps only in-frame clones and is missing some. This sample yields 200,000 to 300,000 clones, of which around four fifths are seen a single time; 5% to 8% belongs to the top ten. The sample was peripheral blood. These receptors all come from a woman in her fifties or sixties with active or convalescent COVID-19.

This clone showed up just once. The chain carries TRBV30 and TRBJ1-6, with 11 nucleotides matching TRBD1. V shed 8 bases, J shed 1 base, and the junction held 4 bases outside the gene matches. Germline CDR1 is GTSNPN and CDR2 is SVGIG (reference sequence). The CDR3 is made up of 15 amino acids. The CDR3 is CAGGQGASYNSPLHF. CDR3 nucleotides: TGTGCCGGCGGACAGGGGGCATCCTATAATTCACCCCTCCACTTT.

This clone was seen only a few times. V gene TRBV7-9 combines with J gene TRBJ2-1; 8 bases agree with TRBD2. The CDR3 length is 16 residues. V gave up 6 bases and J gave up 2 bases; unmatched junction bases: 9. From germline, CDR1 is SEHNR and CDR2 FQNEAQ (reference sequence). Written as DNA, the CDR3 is TGTGCCAGCAGATCAAGCGGGAGAGGGGCCTACAATGAGCAGTTCTTC. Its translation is CASRSSGRGAYNEQFF. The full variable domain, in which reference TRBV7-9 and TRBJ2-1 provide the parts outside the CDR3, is DTGVSQNPRHKITKRGQNVTFRCDPISEHNRLYWYRQTLGQGPEFLTYFQNEAQLEKSRLLSDRFSAERPKGSFSTLEIQRTEQGDSAMYLCASRSSGRGAYNEQFFGPGTRLTVL.

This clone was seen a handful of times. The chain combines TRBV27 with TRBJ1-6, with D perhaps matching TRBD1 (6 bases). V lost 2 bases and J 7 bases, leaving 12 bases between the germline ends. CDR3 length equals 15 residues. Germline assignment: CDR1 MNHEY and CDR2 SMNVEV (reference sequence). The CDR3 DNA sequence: TGTGCCAGCAGTTTACGGGGGAGGGGGAATTCACCCCTCCACTTT. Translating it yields CASSLRGRGNSPLHF.

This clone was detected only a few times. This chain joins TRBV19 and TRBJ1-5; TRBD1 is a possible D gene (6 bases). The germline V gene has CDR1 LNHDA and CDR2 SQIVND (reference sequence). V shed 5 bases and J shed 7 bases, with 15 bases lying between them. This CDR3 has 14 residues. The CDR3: CASSPGRGAQPQHF. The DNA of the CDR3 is TGTGCCAGTAGTCCCGGACGGGGGGCCCAGCCCCAGCATTTT. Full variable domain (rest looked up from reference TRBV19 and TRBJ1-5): DGGITQSPKYLFRKEGQNVTLSCEQNLNHDAMYWYRQDPGQGLRLIYYSQIVNDFQKGDIAEGYSVSREKKESFPLTVTSAQKNPTAFYLCASSPGRGAQPQHFGDGTRLSIL.

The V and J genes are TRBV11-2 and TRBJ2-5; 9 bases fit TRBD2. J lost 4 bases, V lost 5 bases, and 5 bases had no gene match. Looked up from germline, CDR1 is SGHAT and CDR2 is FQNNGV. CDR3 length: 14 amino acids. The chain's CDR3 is CASSPGTSRETQYF. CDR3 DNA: TGTGCCAGCAGCCCCGGGACTAGCAGAGAGACCCAGTACTTC.

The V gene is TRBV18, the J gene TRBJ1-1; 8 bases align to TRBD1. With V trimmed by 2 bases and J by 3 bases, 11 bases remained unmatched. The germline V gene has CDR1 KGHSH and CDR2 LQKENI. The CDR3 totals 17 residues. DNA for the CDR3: TGTGCCAGCTCACCAGTCGGCAGGGGGCAATTGGACACTGAAGCTTTCTTT. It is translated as CASSPVGRGQLDTEAFF. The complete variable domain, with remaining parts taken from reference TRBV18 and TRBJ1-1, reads NAGVMQNPRHLVRRRGQEARLRCSPMKGHSHVYWYRQLPEEGLKFMVYLQKENIIDESGMPKERFSAEFPKEGPSILRIQQVVRGDSAAYFCASSPVGRGQLDTEAFFGQGTRLTVV.

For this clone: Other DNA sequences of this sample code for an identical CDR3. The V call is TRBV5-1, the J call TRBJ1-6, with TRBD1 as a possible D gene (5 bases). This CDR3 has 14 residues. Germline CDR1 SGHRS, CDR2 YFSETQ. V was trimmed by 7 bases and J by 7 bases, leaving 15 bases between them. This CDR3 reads CASRIDSPNSPLHF. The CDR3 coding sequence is TGCGCCAGCCGGATTGACAGCCCAAATTCACCCCTCCACTTT.

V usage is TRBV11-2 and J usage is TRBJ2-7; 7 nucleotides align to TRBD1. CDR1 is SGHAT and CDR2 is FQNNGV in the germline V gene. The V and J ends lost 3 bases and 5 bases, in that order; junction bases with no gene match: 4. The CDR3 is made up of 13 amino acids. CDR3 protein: CASSFGTGDEQYV. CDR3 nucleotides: TGTGCCAGCAGCTTCGGAACAGGGGACGAGCAGTACGTC.

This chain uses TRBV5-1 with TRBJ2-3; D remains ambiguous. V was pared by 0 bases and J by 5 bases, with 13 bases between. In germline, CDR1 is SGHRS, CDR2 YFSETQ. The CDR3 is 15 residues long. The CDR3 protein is CASSLESDIQDTQYF. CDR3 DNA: TGCGCCAGCAGCTTGGAGTCAGATATCCAAGATACGCAGTATTTT.

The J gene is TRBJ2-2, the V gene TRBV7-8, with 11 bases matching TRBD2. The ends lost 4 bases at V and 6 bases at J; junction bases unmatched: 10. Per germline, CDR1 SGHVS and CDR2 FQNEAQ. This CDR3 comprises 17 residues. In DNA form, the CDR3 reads TGTGCCAGCAGCTCACGACGACTAGCGGGAAAACCCGGGGAGCTGTTTTTT. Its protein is CASSSRRLAGKPGELFF.

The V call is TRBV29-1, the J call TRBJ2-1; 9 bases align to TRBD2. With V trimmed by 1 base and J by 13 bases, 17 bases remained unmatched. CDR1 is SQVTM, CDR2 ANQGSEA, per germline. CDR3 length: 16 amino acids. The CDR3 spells CSVEVQLAGQEEKQFF. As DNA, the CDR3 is TGCAGCGTTGAAGTCCAGCTAGCGGGGCAGGAGGAGAAACAGTTCTTC.

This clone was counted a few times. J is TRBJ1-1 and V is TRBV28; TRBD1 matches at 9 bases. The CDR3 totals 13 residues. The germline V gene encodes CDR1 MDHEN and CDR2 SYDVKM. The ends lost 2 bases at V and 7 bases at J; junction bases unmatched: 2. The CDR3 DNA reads TGTGCCAGCAGTTTACCGGACAGGGGTGAAGCTTTCTTT. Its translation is CASSLPDRGEAFF.

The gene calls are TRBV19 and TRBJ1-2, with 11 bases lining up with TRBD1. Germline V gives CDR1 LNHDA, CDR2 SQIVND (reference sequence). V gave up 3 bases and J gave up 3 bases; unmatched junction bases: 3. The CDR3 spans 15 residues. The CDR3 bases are TGTGCCAGTAGTATTGGGACAGGGGGTTACTATGGCTACACCTTC. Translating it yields CASSIGTGGYYGYTF.

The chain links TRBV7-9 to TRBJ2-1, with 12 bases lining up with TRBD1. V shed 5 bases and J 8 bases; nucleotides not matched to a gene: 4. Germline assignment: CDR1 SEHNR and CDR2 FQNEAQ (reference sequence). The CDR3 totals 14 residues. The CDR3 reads CASSRDRGQDEQFF. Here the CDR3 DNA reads TGTGCCAGCAGCAGGGACAGGGGGCAGGATGAGCAGTTCTTC.

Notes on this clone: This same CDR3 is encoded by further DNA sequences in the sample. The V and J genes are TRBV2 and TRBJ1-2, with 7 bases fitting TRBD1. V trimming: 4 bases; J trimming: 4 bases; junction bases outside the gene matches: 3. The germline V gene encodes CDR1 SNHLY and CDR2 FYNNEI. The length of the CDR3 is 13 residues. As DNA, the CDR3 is TGTGCCAGCAGTGGAGGGACAGCCTATGGCTACACCTTC. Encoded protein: CASSGGTAYGYTF.

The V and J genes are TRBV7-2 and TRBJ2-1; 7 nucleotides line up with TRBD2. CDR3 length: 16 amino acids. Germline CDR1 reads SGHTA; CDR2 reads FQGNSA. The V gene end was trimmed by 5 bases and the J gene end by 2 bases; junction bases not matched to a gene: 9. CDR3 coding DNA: TGTGCCAGCAGCGAAGACTTCGCGGGAGCCTACAATGAGCAGTTCTTC. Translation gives CASSEDFAGAYNEQFF.

Written as DNA, the CDR3 is TGTGCCAGCAGCCCAGGACAGGGGTTGGATACGCAGTATTTT. Amino acid sequence: CASSPGQGLDTQYF. The genes are TRBV13 and TRBJ2-3, with 9 bases lining up with TRBD1. CDR1 and CDR2 from the germline V gene are PRHDT and FYEKMQ (reference sequence). CDR3 size: 14 residues. Trimming took 5 bases from V and 6 from J; bases not matched to a gene: 6. Together with reference TRBV13 and TRBJ2-3, the CDR3 gives the full variable domain: AAGVIQSPRHLIKEKRETATLKCYPIPRHDTVYWYQQGPGQDPQFLISFYEKMQSDKGSIPDRFSAQQFSDYHSELNMSSLELGDSALYFCASSPGQGLDTQYFGPGTRLTVL.

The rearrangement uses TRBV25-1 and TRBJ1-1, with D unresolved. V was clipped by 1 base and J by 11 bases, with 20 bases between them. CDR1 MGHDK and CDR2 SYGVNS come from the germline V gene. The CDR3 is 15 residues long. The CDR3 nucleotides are TGTGCCAGCAGTGAATTTCTCGCTAACTCCCGAGGGGCTTTCTTT. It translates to CASSEFLANSRGAFF.

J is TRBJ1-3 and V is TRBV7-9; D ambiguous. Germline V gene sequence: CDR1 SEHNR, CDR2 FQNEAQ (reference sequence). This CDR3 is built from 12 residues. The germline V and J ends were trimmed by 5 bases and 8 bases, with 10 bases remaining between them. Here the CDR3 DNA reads TGTGCCAGCAGCACCGACAAGCACACCATATATTTT. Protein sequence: CASSTDKHTIYF. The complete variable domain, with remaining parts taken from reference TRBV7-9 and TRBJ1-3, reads DTGVSQNPRHKITKRGQNVTFRCDPISEHNRLYWYRQTLGQGPEFLTYFQNEAQLEKSRLLSDRFSAERPKGSFSTLEIQRTEQGDSAMYLCASSTDKHTIYFGEGSWLTVV.

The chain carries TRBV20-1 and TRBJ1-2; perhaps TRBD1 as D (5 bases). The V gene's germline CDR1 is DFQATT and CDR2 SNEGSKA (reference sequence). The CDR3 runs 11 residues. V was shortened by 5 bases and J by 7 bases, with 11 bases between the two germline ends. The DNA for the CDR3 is TGCAGTGCTGGCGGGAGGGGTGGCTACACCTTC. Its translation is CSAGGRGGYTF.

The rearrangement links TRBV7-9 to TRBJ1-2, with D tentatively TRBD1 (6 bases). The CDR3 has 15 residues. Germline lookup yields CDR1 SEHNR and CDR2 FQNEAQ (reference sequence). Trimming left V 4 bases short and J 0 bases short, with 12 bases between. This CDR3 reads CASSSGHRPNYGYTF. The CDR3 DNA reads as TGTGCCAGCAGCTCGGGACACCGTCCTAACTATGGCTACACCTTC.